This T cell receptor beta chain was observed in a study of blood T cell repertoires in COVID-19. In the study overall: From the United States, Italy and Spain came samples of acute and convalescent COVID-19. PBMCs, B-cell-depleted T cells, or T cells provided the cDNA or gDNA that made up the material.

From germline, CDR1 is SNHLY and CDR2 FYNNEI. The CDR3 is made up of 16 amino acids. Trimming cost V 2 bases and J 4 bases; bases outside gene matches: 6. Methods used by the authors: Nucleated cell number was recorded as an estimate derived from reference gene primer amplification. Produced via immunoSEQ multiplex PCR; TCRdb's table is partial and in-frame only. The D gene and trimming were derived from the DNA, and the V and J assignments and clone size from that table. The sample has 130,000 to 150,000 clones; 80% to 90% are singletons. This sequence was found in a human donor in a cohort sampled during active COVID-19. Sequenced input: peripheral blood. V is TRBV2 and J is TRBJ2-3; the match to TRBD2 covers 10 bases. Here the CDR3 reads CASSEYLAGGSDTQYF. In nucleotides, the CDR3 is TGTGCCAGCAGTGAATATTTAGCGGGGGGTTCAGATACGCAGTATTTT.